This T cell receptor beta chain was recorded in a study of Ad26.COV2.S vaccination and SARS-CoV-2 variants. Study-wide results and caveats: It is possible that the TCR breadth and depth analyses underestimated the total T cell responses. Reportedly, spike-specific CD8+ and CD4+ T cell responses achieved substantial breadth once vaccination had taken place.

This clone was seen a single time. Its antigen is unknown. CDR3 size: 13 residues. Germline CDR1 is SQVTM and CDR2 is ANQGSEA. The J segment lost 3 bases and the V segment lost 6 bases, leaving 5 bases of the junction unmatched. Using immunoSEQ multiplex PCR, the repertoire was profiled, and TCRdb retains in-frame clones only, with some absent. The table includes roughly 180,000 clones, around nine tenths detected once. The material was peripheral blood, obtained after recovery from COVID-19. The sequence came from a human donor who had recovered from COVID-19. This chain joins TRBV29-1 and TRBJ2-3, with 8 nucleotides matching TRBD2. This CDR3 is CSVGTSQTDTQYF. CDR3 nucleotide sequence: TGCAGCGTCGGGACTAGTCAAACAGATACGCAGTATTTT.